This T cell receptor beta chain was sequenced during a study of blood T cell repertoires in COVID-19. As for the study in general: Acute and convalescent COVID-19 specimens originated in the United States, Italy and Spain. PBMCs, B-cell-depleted T cells, or T cells provided the cDNA or gDNA that made up the material.

TCRdb keeps only in-frame clones here, not all; method: immunoSEQ multiplex PCR. The data show approximately 300,000 clones, 70% to 90% seen once. Participants came from 20 to 25 US areas, aged about 18 to 89 years. Symptom resolution, clearance, or two negative PCRs marked donors in Cohort 3 as recovered. The CDR3 is 15 amino acids. V dropped 5 bases and J dropped 6; count of bases not matched to a gene: 12. CDR1 and CDR2 (germline): KGHSH, LQKENI. This sequence was found in a man between 25 and 39 years old who had recovered from COVID-19. Sequences were obtained from PBMCs or T cells enriched from blood (not recorded which). The chain employs TRBV18 and TRBJ2-7; 8 nucleotides align to TRBD1. This chain's CDR3 is CASSADRVGFGEQYF. DNA for the CDR3: TGTGCCAGCTCAGCGGACAGGGTGGGTTTCGGCGAGCAGTACTTC.